This T cell receptor beta chain is drawn from a study of control samples from healthy donors and cancer patients. V dropped 4 bases and J dropped 6 bases, with 18 bases sitting between them. The CDR3 covers 15 residues. CDR1 SQVTM and CDR2 ANQGSEA come from the germline V gene. TCRdb's copy holds only in-frame clones and misses some; the assay was immunoSEQ multiplex PCR. The table lists about 110,000 clones, about 83% of them singletons. The receptor was isolated from a woman between 50 and 59 years old in good health. Material: blood. This sequence joins TRBV29-1 and TRBJ1-4; D perhaps matches TRBD1 (5 bases). CDR3 bases: TGCAGCGTTGGGGACCCCGGGACGCTAGATGAAAAACTGTTTTTT. This encodes CSVGDPGTLDEKLFF.